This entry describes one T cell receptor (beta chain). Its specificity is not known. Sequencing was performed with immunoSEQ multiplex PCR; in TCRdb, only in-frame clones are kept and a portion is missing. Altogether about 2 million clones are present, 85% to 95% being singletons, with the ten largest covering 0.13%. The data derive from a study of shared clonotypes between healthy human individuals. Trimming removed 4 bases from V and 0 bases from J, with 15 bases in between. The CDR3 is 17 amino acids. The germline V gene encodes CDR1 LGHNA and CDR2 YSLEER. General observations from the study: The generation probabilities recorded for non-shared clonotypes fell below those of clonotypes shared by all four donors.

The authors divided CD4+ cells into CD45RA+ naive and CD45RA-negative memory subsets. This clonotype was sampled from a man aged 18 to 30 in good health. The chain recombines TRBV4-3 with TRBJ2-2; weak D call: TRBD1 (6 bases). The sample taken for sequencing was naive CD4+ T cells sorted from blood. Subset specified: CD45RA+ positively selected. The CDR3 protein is CASSLEGGSPNTGELFF. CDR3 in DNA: TGCGCCAGCAGCCTAGAAGGGGGATCCCCGAACACCGGGGAGCTGTTTTTT.